These T cell receptor beta chains were read from a single sample in a study of shared clonotypes between healthy human individuals. The protocol was immunoSEQ multiplex PCR, while the TCRdb copy is restricted to in-frame clones and leaves out a portion. In the table there are hundreds of thousands of clones, roughly 72% of which are singletons. Sequenced material: memory CD4+ T cells sorted from blood. The receptors shown here come from a woman younger than 45 in good health. Both conserved end residues are part of each CDR3. D genes are given only for firm matches. Part of the rows lack a size; the others show once, few, many or a class for expanded clones.

CDR3 length	D gene	V gene	clone size	J gene	CDR3 protein	CDR3 DNA
12	.	TRBV29-1	many	TRBJ2-5	CSVGKGGETQYF	TGCAGCGTTGGAAAGGGGGGGGAGACCCAGTACTTC
17	TRBD1	TRBV4-1	once	TRBJ2-1	CASSQDKWQGAPNEQFF	TGCGCCAGCAGCCAAGATAAGTGGCAGGGGGCGCCGAATGAGCAGTTCTTC
14	.	TRBV5-4	.	TRBJ2-7	CASSLDIAVHEQYF	TGTGCCAGCAGCCTGGACATAGCGGTCCACGAGCAGTACTTC
15	.	TRBV15	once	TRBJ1-5	CATSRGGSGNQPQHF	TGTGCCACCAGCAGAGGAGGGAGCGGCAATCAGCCCCAGCATTTT
15	.	TRBV5-1	.	TRBJ1-2	CASSPSWGTDYGYTF	TGCGCCAGCAGCCCATCTTGGGGGACGGACTATGGCTACACCTTC
14	.	TRBV6-5	.	TRBJ1-2	CASTPVQGNYGYTF	TGTGCCAGCACCCCCGTACAGGGTAACTATGGCTACACCTTC
13	.	TRBV2	.	TRBJ2-1	CASRGLGGNEQFF	TGTGCCAGCAGGGGATTAGGGGGGAATGAGCAGTTCTTC
13	.	TRBV11-2	.	TRBJ1-1	CASSLSAYTEAFF	TGTGCCAGCAGCTTATCGGCGTACACTGAAGCTTTCTTT
13	.	TRBV28	.	TRBJ1-1	CASADRMNTEAFF	TGTGCCAGCGCGGACAGAATGAACACTGAAGCTTTCTTT
17	TRBD1	TRBV7-6	.	TRBJ2-2	CASSPRGPGTVIGELFF	TGTGCCAGCAGCCCCAGGGGCCCTGGGACAGTTATCGGGGAGCTGTTTTTT
15	.	TRBV30	.	TRBJ1-1	CAWSASRTVNTEAFF	TGTGCCTGGAGCGCCAGTCGGACAGTGAACACTGAAGCTTTCTTT
16	TRBD1	TRBV28	.	TRBJ2-7	CASSFFGTGGSYEQYF	TGTGCCAGCAGTTTCTTCGGGACAGGGGGCTCCTACGAGCAGTACTTC
14	TRBD2	TRBV11-3	once	TRBJ2-7	CASSYSSGPYEQYF	TGTGCCAGCAGCTATTCTAGCGGGCCCTACGAGCAGTACTTC
17	TRBD2	TRBV4-1	.	TRBJ2-2	CASSWLPIAGEDGELFF	TGCGCCAGCAGTTGGCTCCCCATTGCGGGAGAGGACGGGGAGCTGTTTTTT
15	TRBD2	TRBV18	.	TRBJ2-7	CASSLGTSGSYEQYF	TGTGCCAGCTCACTAGGGACTAGCGGTTCCTACGAGCAGTACTTC
16	TRBD2	TRBV19	.	TRBJ2-1	CASSIGAGGPYNEQFF	TGTGCCAGTAGTATAGGCGCGGGAGGGCCCTACAATGAGCAGTTCTTC
16	.	TRBV18	.	TRBJ1-5	CASSPRAGQGDQPQHF	TGTGCCAGCTCACCGAGGGCAGGGCAAGGGGATCAGCCCCAGCATTTT
13	.	TRBV11-1	.	TRBJ1-1	CASSLSRVDEAFF	TGTGCCAGCAGCTTATCCAGAGTCGATGAAGCTTTCTTT
16	.	TRBV4-1	.	TRBJ1-3	CASSQVSGYSGNTIYF	TGCGCCAGCAGCCAAGTCTCAGGGTACAGTGGAAACACCATATATTTT
12	.	TRBV28	few	TRBJ2-1	CATTATHNEQFF	TGTGCCACCACGGCGACCCACAATGAGCAGTTCTTC
15	.	TRBV5-1	.	TRBJ2-2	CASSVQGSDTGELFF	TGCGCCAGCAGTGTACAGGGATCGGACACCGGGGAGCTGTTTTTT
15	TRBD2	TRBV4-2	.	TRBJ2-3	CASSLGGRSTDTQYF	TGTGCCAGCAGCTTGGGCGGGAGAAGCACAGATACGCAGTATTTT
17	.	TRBV7-8	.	TRBJ2-7	CASSAVFGSRPSYEQYF	TGTGCCAGCAGCGCGGTGTTTGGGTCGAGGCCGTCCTACGAGCAGTACTTC
13	.	TRBV7-6	once	TRBJ2-5	CASSPLASQTQYF	TGTGCCAGCAGCCCCTTAGCAAGTCAGACCCAGTACTTC
15	.	TRBV28	.	TRBJ1-5	CASSLLIQARQPQHF	TGTGCCAGCAGTTTATTAATCCAGGCTCGGCAGCCCCAGCATTTT
13	TRBD2	TRBV6-1	.	TRBJ2-7	CASSERGAGRPYF	TGTGCCAGCAGTGAGCGGGGCGCCGGGAGGCCTTACTTC
18	TRBD1	TRBV5-1	.	TRBJ2-1	CASSFPLTGKSSYNEQFF	TGCGCCAGCAGCTTCCCCTTGACAGGGAAAAGCTCCTACAATGAGCAGTTCTTC
11	.	TRBV7-9	.	TRBJ2-5	CASSLYETQYF	TGTGCCAGCAGCTTATACGAGACCCAGTACTTC
16	.	TRBV6-5	few	TRBJ2-7	CASSLIQGEGTYEQYF	TGTGCCAGCAGTTTGATTCAGGGGGAGGGTACCTACGAGCAGTACTTC
14	.	TRBV5-1	.	TRBJ2-3	CASSWLESTDTQYF	TGCGCCAGCAGCTGGTTGGAAAGCACAGATACGCAGTATTTT
13	.	TRBV7-2	.	TRBJ1-5	CASSLGPQKPQHF	TGTGCCAGCAGCTTAGGGCCTCAAAAGCCCCAGCATTTT
12	TRBD2	TRBV7-3	.	TRBJ2-1	CAAGEGPNEQFF	TGTGCCGCGGGAGAGGGGCCAAATGAGCAGTTCTTC
16	TRBD2	TRBV5-1	few	TRBJ2-6	CASSWGSGSGANVLTF	TGCGCCAGCAGCTGGGGTAGCGGGTCTGGGGCCAACGTCCTGACTTTC
14	.	TRBV5-4	many	TRBJ1-1	CASSLTKGVTEAFF	TGTGCCAGCAGCTTAACCAAGGGTGTCACTGAAGCTTTCTTT
16	TRBD2	TRBV11-2	.	TRBJ2-3	CASSLNGLAVIDTQYF	TGTGCCAGCAGCTTAAATGGACTAGCGGTGATAGATACGCAGTATTTT
15	TRBD2	TRBV4-1	.	TRBJ2-2	CASSQEGTTTGELFF	TGCGCCAGCAGCCAAGAGGGGACTACTACCGGGGAGCTGTTTTTT
13	.	TRBV7-9	.	TRBJ1-1	CASSLEMNTEAFF	TGTGCCAGCAGCCTTGAGATGAACACTGAAGCTTTCTTT
16	TRBD1	TRBV18	.	TRBJ2-2	CASSLGTGNSAGELFF	TGTGCCAGCTCACTCGGGACAGGGAATTCGGCCGGGGAGCTGTTTTTT
13	TRBD1	TRBV4-2	.	TRBJ2-7	CASSRDRDGEQYF	TGTGCCAGCAGCAGGGACAGGGACGGCGAGCAGTACTTC